The T cell receptor (beta chain) under discussion was sequenced for a study of shared clonotypes between healthy human individuals. Study results and caveats: The researchers took only blood, and tissue repertoires probably look different. Rarefaction showed sorted-subset sequencing was incomplete despite large depth.

With respect to this clone: As yet, its antigen is unknown.

CDR3 length: 15 residues. Germline CDR1 is MDHEN and CDR2 is SYDVKM. V shed 6 bases and J 7 bases; nucleotides not matched to a gene: 8. Clones were sequenced by immunoSEQ multiplex PCR, and TCRdb holds only the in-frame ones, with some missing. The sample yields some 980,000 clones, more than 75% seen once. This sequence was found in a man in his late teens or twenties in good health. The sample comprised memory CD4+ T cells sorted from blood. Subset meaning: CD45RA-negative fraction. The V call is TRBV28, the J call TRBJ1-4, with 10 bases identical to TRBD1. In DNA form, the CDR3 reads TGTGCCAGCAGACCCCGGACAGGGGGGAGTGAAAAACTGTTTTTT. Translation gives CASRPRTGGSEKLFF.